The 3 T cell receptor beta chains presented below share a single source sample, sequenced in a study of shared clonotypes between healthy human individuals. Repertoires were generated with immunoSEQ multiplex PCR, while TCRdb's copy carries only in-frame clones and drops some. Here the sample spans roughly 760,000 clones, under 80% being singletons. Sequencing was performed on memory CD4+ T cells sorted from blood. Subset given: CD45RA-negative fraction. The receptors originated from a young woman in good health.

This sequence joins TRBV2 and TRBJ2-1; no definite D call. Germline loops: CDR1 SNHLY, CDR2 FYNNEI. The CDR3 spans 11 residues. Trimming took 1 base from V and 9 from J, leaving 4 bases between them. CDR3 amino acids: CASSEVSEQFF. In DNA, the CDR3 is TGTGCCAGCAGTGAAGTGAGTGAGCAGTTCTTC.

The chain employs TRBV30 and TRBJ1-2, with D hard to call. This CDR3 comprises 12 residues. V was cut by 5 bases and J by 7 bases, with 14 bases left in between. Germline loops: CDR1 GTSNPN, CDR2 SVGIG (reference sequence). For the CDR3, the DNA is TGTGCCTGGTCCTCGGGTCCGGGTGGCTACACCTTC. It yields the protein CAWSSGPGGYTF.

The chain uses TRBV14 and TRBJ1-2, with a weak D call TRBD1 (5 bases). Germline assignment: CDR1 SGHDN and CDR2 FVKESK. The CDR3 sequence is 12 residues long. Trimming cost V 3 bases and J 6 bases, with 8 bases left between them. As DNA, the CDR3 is TGTGCCAGCAGCCACGTGGGGGATGGCTACACCTTC. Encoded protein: CASSHVGDGYTF.